This TCR beta chain was documented in a study of OX40 agonist ivuxolimab in advanced cancers. Context from the whole study: Ivuxolimab, which targeted the costimulatory receptor OX40 (CD134), was an agonistic, fully human IgG2 monoclonal antibody. Intravenous ivuxolimab was administered to patients every 2 weeks at six dose levels: 0.01, 0.1, 0.3, 1.5, 3 and 10 mg/kg. Of the roughly 51 dose-escalation patients, hepatocellular carcinoma was present in 19, melanoma in approximately 15, renal cell carcinoma in 9 and head and neck cancer in 9. The dose-escalation cohort was about 83% male with a mean age of around 62 years, ranging from roughly 23 to 90. Patients were allowed to have had prior anti-PD-1, anti-PD-L1 or anti-CTLA-4 therapy, and approximately 40% of the dose-escalation patients had been treated with checkpoint inhibitors. Partial responses occurred in three dose-escalation patients, of whom one had hepatocellular carcinoma and two had cutaneous melanoma. The purpose of peripheral TCRbeta sequencing was to test whether ivuxolimab changed TCR sequence diversity and led to clonal T-cell expansion. The paper describes the monotherapy dose-escalation part (N of about 55 patients) of the phase I trial of ivuxolimab.

Study-wide findings and limitations: Low levels of normalized T-cell clonal expansion were also seen in some patients who did not respond. After ivuxolimab, CD8+ T cells had more expanded clones than CD4+ T cells on average. In the 0.1-3.0 mg/kg groups, partial responders had among the lowest normalized peripheral clonal expansion, particularly in CD8+ T cells. Antigen specificity was not determined for the clonally expanded peripheral T cells. At doses of 0.1 to 3.0 mg/kg, clonal expansion of both CD4+ and CD8+ blood T cells was observed from baseline to week 6.

Patients with autoimmune disease history or receiving systemic immunosuppression were excluded from the trial. Peripheral blood for TCR sequencing was drawn from every dose cohort at baseline, at cycle 4 day 1 and at cycle 7 day 1. The samples were drawn from a first-in-human, open-label, multicenter phase I dose-escalation trial of ivuxolimab. Adults with locally advanced or metastatic melanoma, renal cell, hepatocellular, or head and neck squamous cell carcinoma were enrolled in the trial. CD4+ and CD8+ T cells were sorted separately from peripheral blood before TCR sequencing. Trimming removed 7 bases from V and 6 bases from J, leaving 16 bases between the germline ends. The CDR3 numbers 13 residues from cysteine through phenylalanine. CDR3 DNA only is kept here, 39 bases in frame from base 1. The germline V gene gives CDR1 as SNHLY and CDR2 as FYNNEI. Genomic DNA was isolated from the sorted cells so that the TCRbeta CDR3 region could be sequenced. TCRbeta CDR3 regions were sequenced using the immunoSEQ Assay. TCRdb retrieved this table from immuneACCESS and kept in-frame rearrangements only. Not all clones are present; in checked studies, unresolved V genes account for under half, and no reason is known for the remainder. In all, the sample holds over 65,000 clones, and around 92% of those were seen once. Approximately 0.5% of the sample belongs to the ten largest clones.

With regard to this clone: Its antigen target is currently unknown. Per-nucleotide qualities are absent, and no much larger clonotype sits a single base away.

This specimen was CD4+ or CD8+ T cells sorted from blood, taken in a trial of the OX40 agonist ivuxolimab. The chain is encoded by TRBV2 joined to TRBJ2-7; the D gene is unclear. This clonotype originated in an adult with an advanced solid tumor such as melanoma, head and neck, liver or kidney cancer. The CDR3: CASTMVAVGEQYF. In nucleotides, the sequence is TGTGCCAGCACCATGGTTGCGGTAGGCGAGCAGTACTTC.